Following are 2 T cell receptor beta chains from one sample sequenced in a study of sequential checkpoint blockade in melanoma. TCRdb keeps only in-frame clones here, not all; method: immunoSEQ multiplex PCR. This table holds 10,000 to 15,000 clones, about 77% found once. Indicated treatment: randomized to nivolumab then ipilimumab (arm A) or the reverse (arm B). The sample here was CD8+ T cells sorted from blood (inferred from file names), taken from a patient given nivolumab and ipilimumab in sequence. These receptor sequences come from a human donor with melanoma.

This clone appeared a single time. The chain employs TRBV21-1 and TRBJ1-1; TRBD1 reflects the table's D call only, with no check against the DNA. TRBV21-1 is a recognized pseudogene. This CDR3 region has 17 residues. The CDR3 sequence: CASSTARGQGLDTEAFF. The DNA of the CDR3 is TGTGCCAGCAGCACCGCCCGGGGACAGGGATTGGACACTGAAGCTTTCTTT.

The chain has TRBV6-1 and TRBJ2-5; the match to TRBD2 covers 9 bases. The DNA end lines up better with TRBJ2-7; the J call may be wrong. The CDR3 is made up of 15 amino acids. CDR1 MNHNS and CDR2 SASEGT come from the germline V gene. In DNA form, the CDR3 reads TGTGCCAGCACCTGGAGGGCTAGCGGGACCTACGAGCAGTACTTC. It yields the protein CASTWRASGTYEQYF.